What follows are 32 T cell receptor beta chains derived from one specimen sequenced in a study of blood T cell repertoires in COVID-19. The assay was immunoSEQ multiplex PCR, and TCRdb's table has in-frame clones only and misses some. This table has 240,000 or so clones, about 70% appearing once. Specimen: peripheral blood. These TCRs come from an elderly woman with acute or convalescent COVID-19.

CDR3 sequence: CSVDRQQETQYF. The CDR3 bases are TGCAGCGTTGATCGACAGCAAGAGACCCAGTACTTC. This rearrangement joins TRBV29-1 to TRBJ2-5, with D possibly TRBD1 on 5 matching bases. Germline assignment: CDR1 SQVTM and CDR2 ANQGSEA. The CDR3 contains 12 residues. V was shortened by 3 bases and J by 2 bases, with 7 bases between the two germline ends. The complete variable domain, with remaining parts taken from reference TRBV29-1 and TRBJ2-5, reads SAVISQKPSRDICQRGTSLTIQCQVDSQVTMMFWYRQQPGQSLTLIATANQGSEATYESGFVIDKFPISRPNLTFSTLTVSNMSPEDSSIYLCSVDRQQETQYFGPGTRLLVL.

The DNA of the CDR3 is TGTGCCAGCAGAATCGCTGGGACTACCCCAGGCTCTGGGGCCAACGTCCTGACTTTC. Its translation: CASRIAGTTPGSGANVLTF. This sequence joins TRBV5-5 and TRBJ2-6, with TRBD2 matching 7 bases. The junction had 14 bases not matched to a gene; V was cut back by 5 bases and J by 0 bases. This CDR3 region has 19 residues. CDR1 SGHKS and CDR2 YYEKEE come from the germline V gene (reference sequence).

The chain couples TRBV19 to TRBJ2-3; tentative D call: TRBD2 (6 bases). With 6 bases removed from V and 2 bases from J, the gap between germline ends came to 18 bases. This CDR3 contains 16 residues. Germline loops: CDR1 LNHDA, CDR2 SQIVND (reference sequence). This chain's CDR3 is CASSPSRDSPTDTQYF. The CDR3 DNA reads as TGTGCCAGTAGCCCCTCCCGGGACTCTCCCACAGATACGCAGTATTTT.

Turning to this clone: Other DNA sequences in this sample translate to the same CDR3. The chain uses TRBV4-1 and TRBJ2-5; D gene unclear. The CDR3 is 12 residues long. CDR1 is MGHRA, CDR2 YSYEKL, per germline. V was clipped by 0 bases and J by 4 bases, with 3 bases between them. The CDR3 region is CASSQDRETQYF. For the CDR3, the DNA is TGCGCCAGCAGCCAAGATCGAGAGACCCAGTACTTC.

This clone came up once. The V gene is TRBV20-1, the J gene TRBJ1-6; no reliable D call. V was shortened by 3 bases and J by 7 bases, with 16 bases between the two germline ends. Germline V gene sequence: CDR1 DFQATT, CDR2 SNEGSKA (reference sequence). CDR3 length: 15 residues. Here the CDR3 reads CSASIGTRPNSPLHF. The DNA for the CDR3 is TGCAGTGCTAGTATCGGTACCCGCCCGAATTCACCCCTCCACTTT.

This clone turned up a few times. J is TRBJ2-2 and V is TRBV4-1, with TRBD2 matching 13 bases. The V gene's germline CDR1 is MGHRA and CDR2 YSYEKL. This CDR3 comprises 17 residues. With 5 bases clipped from V and 5 bases from J, the junction kept 8 bases outside the gene matches. The CDR3 sequence: CASSFRTSGSATGELFF. The CDR3 DNA sequence: TGCGCCAGCAGCTTCCGGACTAGCGGGAGTGCAACCGGGGAGCTGTTTTTT.

The chain recombines TRBV7-2 with TRBJ2-5; the match to TRBD1 covers 7 bases. Germline-derived CDR1 and CDR2 are SGHTA and FQGNSA. Trimming removed 5 bases from V and 4 bases from J; junction bases left unmatched: 16. The CDR3 loop spans 17 amino acids. The CDR3 DNA sequence: TGTGCCAGCAGCCCGCAAGGGGGCGGGTCGGACCCAGAGACCCAGTACTTC. Translating it yields CASSPQGGGSDPETQYF.

The rearrangement joins TRBV24-1 to TRBJ2-3; 8 bases map to TRBD1. Germline CDR1 reads KGHDR; CDR2 reads SFDVKD. The CDR3 runs to 17 residues. V shed 4 bases, J shed 0 bases, and the junction held 8 bases outside the gene matches. CDR3 sequence: CATSETKWDRSTDTQYF. In DNA, the CDR3 is TGTGCCACCAGTGAGACAAAATGGGACAGGAGCACAGATACGCAGTATTTT.

The chain recombines TRBV4-1 with TRBJ2-2; TRBD1 aligns across 8 bases. The CDR3 consists of 14 residues. The V gene's germline CDR1 is MGHRA and CDR2 YSYEKL. The J segment lost 0 bases and the V segment lost 8 bases, leaving 2 bases of the junction unmatched. CDR3 nucleotides: TGCGCCAGCCGACAGGGGCCGAACACCGGGGAGCTGTTTTTT. As protein: CASRQGPNTGELFF.

V gene TRBV4-2 combines with J gene TRBJ2-5, with 8 bases identical to TRBD2. The length of the CDR3 is 17 residues. J was trimmed by 5 bases and V by 1 base; bases with no gene match: 12. Germline CDR1 is LGHNA and CDR2 is YNFKEQ. The CDR3 reads CASSQAEIGRAIETQYF. The CDR3 bases are TGTGCCAGCAGCCAAGCAGAGATCGGGAGGGCCATCGAGACCCAGTACTTC.

As DNA, the CDR3 is TGTGCCAGCTCACCCACTCCGAGTATGAGGGTCTTGGACACCATATATTTT. Translation: CASSPTPSMRVLDTIYF. The chain joins TRBV18 to TRBJ1-3; D uncertain. The CDR3 loop spans 17 amino acids. Germline-derived CDR1 and CDR2 are KGHSH and LQKENI. Deletions cut 3 bases from V and 8 bases from J, with 23 bases between.

This rearrangement joins TRBV6-5 to TRBJ2-5; a possible D gene is TRBD2 (6 bases). V lost 7 bases and J lost 5, with 8 bases in between. This CDR3 spans 11 amino acids. Germline-derived CDR1 and CDR2 are MNHEY and SVGAGI. Here the CDR3 DNA reads TGTGCCAGCAACCGGGGGGAGACCCAGTACTTC. It yields the protein CASNRGETQYF.

The V call is TRBV19, the J call TRBJ1-2, with D possibly matching TRBD1 (6 bases). Between the trimmed V and J ends, which lost 8 bases and 8 bases, there was a span of 15 bases. Germline assignment: CDR1 LNHDA and CDR2 SQIVND (reference sequence). The CDR3 has 12 amino acids. The CDR3 loop is CASRGAAGGYTF. Written as DNA, the CDR3 is TGTGCCAGTCGGGGGGCCGCGGGGGGCTACACCTTC. Full variable domain (remainder filled in from reference TRBV19 and TRBJ1-2): DGGITQSPKYLFRKEGQNVTLSCEQNLNHDAMYWYRQDPGQGLRLIYYSQIVNDFQKGDIAEGYSVSREKKESFPLTVTSAQKNPTAFYLCASRGAAGGYTFGSGTRLTVV.

This clone was picked up a small number of times. The chain couples TRBV6-2 or TRBV6-3 to TRBJ1-2; D uncertain. Germline V gene sequence: CDR1 MNHEY, CDR2 SVGEGT. This CDR3 is built from 15 residues. The germline V and J ends were trimmed by 3 bases and 2 bases, with 13 bases remaining between them. The CDR3 loop is CASSYVPGLNYGYTF. DNA for the CDR3: TGTGCCAGCAGTTATGTTCCGGGGTTGAACTATGGCTACACCTTC.

Comment on this clone: Other nucleotide sequences from this sample produce the same CDR3. The chain employs TRBV12-3 or TRBV12-4 and TRBJ1-2, with a weak D call TRBD1 (5 bases). The V end was cut by 5 bases, the J end by 5 bases, with 9 bases between. The CDR3 is 12 amino acids. The CDR3 nucleotides read TGTGCCAGCAGTAGGGACTCTTATGGCTACACCTTC. Translation: CASSRDSYGYTF.

The chain is built from TRBV30 and TRBJ2-2, with D perhaps matching TRBD2 (5 bases). Trimming removed 4 bases at V and 4 bases at J, with 13 bases between. This CDR3 is built from 14 residues. CDR1 GTSNPN and CDR2 SVGIG come from the germline V gene (reference sequence). The CDR3 protein is CAWKGPRGTGELFF. CDR3 bases: TGTGCCTGGAAAGGGCCTCGGGGCACCGGGGAGCTGTTTTTT.

By proportion, this clone is medium-sized. The chain joins TRBV18 to TRBJ2-7, with 11 bases identical to TRBD2. Germline V CDR1 and CDR2: KGHSH, LQKENI. Trimming removed 6 bases from V and 2 bases from J; junction bases left unmatched: 6. The CDR3 is 15 residues long. The CDR3 DNA reads TGTGCCAGCTCCCCGGGACTAGCGGTAACCTACGAGCAGTACTTC. Protein product: CASSPGLAVTYEQYF.

The V and J genes are TRBV15 and TRBJ2-1; the match to TRBD2 covers 9 bases. The CDR3 loop spans 16 amino acids. Unmatched junction bases numbered 9, after V lost 5 bases and J lost 4 bases. Germline CDR1 reads LNHNV; CDR2 reads YYDKDF (reference sequence). CDR3 loop: CATSLGRSGGYNEQFF. The CDR3 nucleotides read TGTGCCACCAGCTTGGGGAGGAGCGGGGGGTACAATGAGCAGTTCTTC.

The gene calls are TRBV6-2 or TRBV6-3 and TRBJ2-5; 7 nucleotides align to TRBD2. J lost 5 bases, V lost 2 bases, and 8 bases had no gene match. Germline CDR1 and CDR2: MNHEY and SVGEGT. This CDR3 has 15 amino acids. The CDR3 here is CASSYTTSPVETQYF. The CDR3 coding sequence is TGTGCCAGCAGTTACACGACTAGCCCCGTGGAGACCCAGTACTTC.

The J gene is TRBJ1-1, the V gene TRBV6-5, with no clear D. The germline CDR1 and CDR2 sequences are MNHEY and SVGAGI. The CDR3 loop spans 13 amino acids. The V gene lost 5 bases and the J gene lost 3 bases, with 10 bases spanning the gap. CDR3 in DNA: TGTGCCAGCAGTCACCTCCGGGACACTGAAGCTTTCTTT. This translates into CASSHLRDTEAFF.

This rearrangement joins TRBV29-1 to TRBJ1-1; D is perhaps TRBD1 (6 bases). CDR3 length: 13 residues. The germline V and J ends were trimmed by 6 bases and 0 bases, with 11 bases remaining between them. Germline V CDR1 and CDR2: SQVTM, ANQGSEA. For the CDR3, the DNA is TGCAGCGTCAGGGACACGATGAACACTGAAGCTTTCTTT. It encodes CSVRDTMNTEAFF. Filled out from reference TRBV29-1 and TRBJ1-1, the complete variable domain reads SAVISQKPSRDICQRGTSLTIQCQVDSQVTMMFWYRQQPGQSLTLIATANQGSEATYESGFVIDKFPISRPNLTFSTLTVSNMSPEDSSIYLCSVRDTMNTEAFFGQGTRLTVV.

V and J are TRBV9 and TRBJ2-1; 11 bases are a match to TRBD2. This CDR3 is built from 14 residues. Per the germline V gene, CDR1 is SGDLS and CDR2 is YYNGEE. The V and J ends lost 2 bases and 7 bases, in that order; junction bases with no gene match: 2. The CDR3 DNA is TGTGCCAGCAGCGTCACTAGCGGGGGAAATGAGCAGTTCTTC. This encodes CASSVTSGGNEQFF. The whole variable domain, filled in from reference TRBV9 and TRBJ2-1, reads DSGVTQTPKHLITATGQRVTLRCSPRSGDLSVYWYQQSLDQGLQFLIQYYNGEERAKGNILERFSAQQFPDLHSELNLSSLELGDSALYFCASSVTSGGNEQFFGPGTRLTVL.

This chain joins TRBV6-5 and TRBJ2-3; D is possibly TRBD2 (5 bases). The V end lost 7 bases, the J end lost 0 bases, and 14 bases lay between the germline ends. The germline gives CDR1 MNHEY, CDR2 SVGAGI. CDR3 length: 15 amino acids. In nucleotides, the CDR3 is TGTGCCAGCACCCCCGGAGGCCACAGCACAGATACGCAGTATTTT. Translation: CASTPGGHSTDTQYF.

The chain uses TRBV19 and TRBJ2-7, with 8 nucleotides matching TRBD1. The V gene's germline CDR1 is LNHDA and CDR2 SQIVND (reference sequence). There are 14 residues in the CDR3. Unmatched junction bases numbered 11, after V lost 6 bases and J lost 7 bases. CDR3 amino acids: CASSEPGQASEQYF. DNA of the CDR3: TGTGCCAGTAGCGAACCGGGACAGGCTAGTGAGCAGTACTTC.

This clone appeared a single time. The chain has TRBV24-1 and TRBJ2-3; no clear D gene. Germline lookup yields CDR1 KGHDR and CDR2 SFDVKD. Trimming left V 2 bases short and J 6 bases short, with 11 bases between. The CDR3 runs 14 residues. The CDR3 DNA reads as TGTGCCACCAGTGATTCGTGGAGAGAGGATACGCAGTATTTT. Translating it yields CATSDSWREDTQYF.

V gene TRBV6-5 combines with J gene TRBJ2-5; 9 bases match TRBD2. Trimming cost V 2 bases and J 4 bases; bases outside gene matches: 5. CDR3 length equals 15 residues. CDR1 and CDR2 (germline): MNHEY, SVGAGI. The DNA for the CDR3 is TGTGCCAGCAGTTACGAGGCGGGAGGGGGAGAGACCCAGTACTTC. It codes for CASSYEAGGGETQYF.

This chain connects TRBV5-1 to TRBJ2-1; 11 bases are shared with TRBD2. V gave up 1 base and J gave up 6 bases; unmatched junction bases: 6. The length of the CDR3 is 16 residues. Germline V gene lookup returns CDR1 SGHRS and CDR2 YFSETQ. The CDR3 loop reads CASSLRVAGGSNEQFF. CDR3 sequence (DNA): TGCGCCAGCAGCTTGAGGGTAGCGGGGGGGAGCAATGAGCAGTTCTTC.

This sequence joins TRBV2 and TRBJ1-2; unclear D gene. Trimming took off 2 bases at V and 4 bases at J, with 11 bases between the two ends. This CDR3 spans 14 amino acids. Per germline, CDR1 SNHLY and CDR2 FYNNEI. The CDR3, as DNA: TGTGCCAGCAGTGAACCGGCGGTAGGCTATGGCTACACCTTC. Protein: CASSEPAVGYGYTF.

This sequence joins TRBV6-1 and TRBJ1-6; 7 nucleotides line up with TRBD1. The CDR3 consists of 16 residues. CDR1 is MNHNS, CDR2 SASEGT, per germline. With 3 bases clipped from V and 10 bases from J, the junction kept 12 bases outside the gene matches. CDR3: CASSEGRRGLGSPLHF. DNA for the CDR3: TGTGCCAGCAGTGAGGGTCGGAGGGGGCTGGGATCACCCCTCCACTTT.

The V and J genes are TRBV6-2 or TRBV6-3 and TRBJ1-1; the match to TRBD1 covers 7 bases. V shed 4 bases and J 0 bases; nucleotides not matched to a gene: 11. The CDR3 runs to 17 residues. Germline V gives CDR1 MNHEY, CDR2 SVGEGT. The DNA for the CDR3 is TGTGCCAGCAGTTCCGGCAGGGGGTTCCTCATGAACACTGAAGCTTTCTTT. This gives the protein CASSSGRGFLMNTEAFF.

In the case of this clone: Different DNA sequences within this sample yield the same CDR3. The CDR3 DNA follows: TGTGCCAGCAGCTTGCGGGGCACAGATACGCAGTATTTT. It is translated as CASSLRGTDTQYF. The rearrangement links TRBV5-4 to TRBJ2-3, with D unclear. The CDR3 contains 13 residues. The germline CDR1 and CDR2 sequences are SGHNT and YYREEE (reference sequence). V lost 1 base to trimming and J lost 1 base, with 4 bases between them.

This clone was observed at least ten times. V and J are TRBV19 and TRBJ2-5; D possibly corresponds to TRBD1 (5 bases). Germline V gene lookup returns CDR1 LNHDA and CDR2 SQIVND (reference sequence). CDR3 size: 14 residues. V shed 5 bases and J shed 5 bases, with 15 bases lying between them. CDR3 coding DNA: TGTGCCAGTAGTCCTCTACAAGGGGTGGAGACCCAGTACTTC. The encoded protein is CASSPLQGVETQYF.